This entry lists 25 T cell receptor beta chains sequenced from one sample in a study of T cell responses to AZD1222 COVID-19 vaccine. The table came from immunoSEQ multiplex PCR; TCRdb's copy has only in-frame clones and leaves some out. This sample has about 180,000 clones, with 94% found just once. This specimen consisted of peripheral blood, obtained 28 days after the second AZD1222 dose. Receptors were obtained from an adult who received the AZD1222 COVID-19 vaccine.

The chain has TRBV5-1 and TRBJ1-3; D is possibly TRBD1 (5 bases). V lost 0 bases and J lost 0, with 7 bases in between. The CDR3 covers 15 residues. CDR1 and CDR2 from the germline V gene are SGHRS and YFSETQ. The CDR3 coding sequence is TGCGCCAGCAGCTTGGACAGGAGCTCTGGAAACACCATATATTTT. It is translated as CASSLDRSSGNTIYF.

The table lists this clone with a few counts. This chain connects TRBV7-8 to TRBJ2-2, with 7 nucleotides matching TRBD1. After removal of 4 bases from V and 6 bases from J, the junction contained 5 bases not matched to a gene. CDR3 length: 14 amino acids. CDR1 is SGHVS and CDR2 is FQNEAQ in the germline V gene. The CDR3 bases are TGTGCCAGCAGCTGGAACAGGGGTTCCGGGGAGCTGTTTTTT. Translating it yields CASSWNRGSGELFF.

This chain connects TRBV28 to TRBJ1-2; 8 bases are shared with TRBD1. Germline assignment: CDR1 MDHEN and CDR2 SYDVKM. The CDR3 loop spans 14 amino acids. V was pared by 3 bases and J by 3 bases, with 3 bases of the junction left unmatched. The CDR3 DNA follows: TGTGCCAGCAGTTTTCGGACAGGGTACTATGGCTACACCTTC. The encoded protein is CASSFRTGYYGYTF.

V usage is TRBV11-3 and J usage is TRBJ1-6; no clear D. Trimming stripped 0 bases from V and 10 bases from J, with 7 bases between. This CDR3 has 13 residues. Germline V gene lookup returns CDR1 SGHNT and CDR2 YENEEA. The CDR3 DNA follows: TGTGCCAGCAGCTTAGATTCGATGTCACCCCTCCACTTT. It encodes CASSLDSMSPLHF.

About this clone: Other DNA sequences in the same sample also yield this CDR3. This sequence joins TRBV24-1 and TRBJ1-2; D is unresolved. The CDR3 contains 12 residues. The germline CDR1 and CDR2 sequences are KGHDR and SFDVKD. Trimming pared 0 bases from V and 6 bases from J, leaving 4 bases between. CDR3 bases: TGTGCCACCAGTGATTTGGGCAATGGCTACACCTTC. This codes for CATSDLGNGYTF.

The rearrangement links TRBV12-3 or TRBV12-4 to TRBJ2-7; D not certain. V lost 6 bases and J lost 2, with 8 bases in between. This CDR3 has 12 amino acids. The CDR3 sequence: CASSLDAYEQYF. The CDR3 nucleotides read TGTGCCAGCAGCCTCGACGCCTACGAGCAGTACTTC.

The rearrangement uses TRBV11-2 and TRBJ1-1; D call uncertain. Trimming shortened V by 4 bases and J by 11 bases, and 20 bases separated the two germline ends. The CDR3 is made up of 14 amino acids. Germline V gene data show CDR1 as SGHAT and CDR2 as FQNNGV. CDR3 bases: TGTGCCAGCAGCTCGTACCGCCCCGTTTTGGGGGCTTTCTTT. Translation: CASSSYRPVLGAFF.

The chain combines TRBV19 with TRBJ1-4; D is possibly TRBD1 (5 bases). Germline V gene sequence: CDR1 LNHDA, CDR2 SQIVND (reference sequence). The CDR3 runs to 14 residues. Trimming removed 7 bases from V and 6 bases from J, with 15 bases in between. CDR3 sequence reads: CASTSSRDHEKLFF. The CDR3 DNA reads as TGTGCCAGTACAAGCTCCAGGGATCATGAAAAACTGTTTTTT.

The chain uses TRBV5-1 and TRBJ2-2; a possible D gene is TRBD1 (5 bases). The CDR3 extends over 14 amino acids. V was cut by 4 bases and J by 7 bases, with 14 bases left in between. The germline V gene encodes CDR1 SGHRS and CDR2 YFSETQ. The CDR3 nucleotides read TGCGCCAGCAGCCCTATGACAGATCTCGGGGAGCTGTTTTTT. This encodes CASSPMTDLGELFF.

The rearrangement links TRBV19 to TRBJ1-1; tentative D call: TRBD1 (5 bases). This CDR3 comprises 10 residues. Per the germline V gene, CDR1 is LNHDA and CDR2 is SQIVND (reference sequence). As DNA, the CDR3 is TGTGTTGCGGGGGACACTGAAGCTTTCTTT. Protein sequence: CVAGDTEAFF. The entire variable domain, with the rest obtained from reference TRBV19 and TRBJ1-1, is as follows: DGGITQSPKYLFRKEGQNVTLSCEQNLNHDAMYWYRQDPGQGLRLIYYSQIVNDFQKGDIAEGYSVSREKKESFPLTVTSAQKNPTAFYLCVAGDTEAFFGQGTRLTVV.

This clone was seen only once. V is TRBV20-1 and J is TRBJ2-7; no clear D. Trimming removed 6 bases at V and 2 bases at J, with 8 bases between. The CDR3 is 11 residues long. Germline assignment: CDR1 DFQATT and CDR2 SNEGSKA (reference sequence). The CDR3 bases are TGCAGTGCCCTCCTCACCTACGAGCAGTACTTC. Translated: CSALLTYEQYF.

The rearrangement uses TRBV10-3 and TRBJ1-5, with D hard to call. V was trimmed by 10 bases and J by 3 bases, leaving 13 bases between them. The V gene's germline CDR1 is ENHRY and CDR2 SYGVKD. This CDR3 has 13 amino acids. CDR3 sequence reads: CATHGEPNQPQHF. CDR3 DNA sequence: TGTGCCACCCACGGTGAGCCCAATCAGCCCCAGCATTTT.

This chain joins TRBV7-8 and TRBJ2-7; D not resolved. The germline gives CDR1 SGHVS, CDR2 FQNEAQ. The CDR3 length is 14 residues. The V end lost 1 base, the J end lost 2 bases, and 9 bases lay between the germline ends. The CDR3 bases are TGTGCCAGCAGCTTAGACCTGGACCCCTACGAGCAGTACTTC. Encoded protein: CASSLDLDPYEQYF.

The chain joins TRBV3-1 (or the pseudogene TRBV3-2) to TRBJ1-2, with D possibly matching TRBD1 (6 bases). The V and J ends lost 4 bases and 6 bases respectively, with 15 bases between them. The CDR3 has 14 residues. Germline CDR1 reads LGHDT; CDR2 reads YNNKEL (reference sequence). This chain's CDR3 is CASSPRQALNGYTF. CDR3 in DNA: TGTGCCAGCAGCCCCCGACAGGCCCTCAATGGCTACACCTTC.

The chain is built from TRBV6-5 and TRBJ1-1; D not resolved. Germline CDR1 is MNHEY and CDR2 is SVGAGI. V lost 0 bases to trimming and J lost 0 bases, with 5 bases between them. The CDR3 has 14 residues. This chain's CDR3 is CASSYSSLNTEAFF. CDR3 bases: TGTGCCAGCAGTTACTCGTCCCTGAACACTGAAGCTTTCTTT.

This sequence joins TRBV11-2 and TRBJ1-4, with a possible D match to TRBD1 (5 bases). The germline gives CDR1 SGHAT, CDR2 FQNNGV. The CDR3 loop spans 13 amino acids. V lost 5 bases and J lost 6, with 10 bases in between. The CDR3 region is CASSRPGDEKLFF. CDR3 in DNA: TGTGCCAGCAGCCGGCCGGGGGATGAAAAACTGTTTTTT. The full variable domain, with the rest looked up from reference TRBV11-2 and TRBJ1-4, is EAGVAQSPRYKIIEKRQSVAFWCNPISGHATLYWYQQILGQGPKLLIQFQNNGVVDDSQLPKDRFSAERLKGVDSTLKIQPAKLEDSAVYLCASSRPGDEKLFFGSGTQLSVL.

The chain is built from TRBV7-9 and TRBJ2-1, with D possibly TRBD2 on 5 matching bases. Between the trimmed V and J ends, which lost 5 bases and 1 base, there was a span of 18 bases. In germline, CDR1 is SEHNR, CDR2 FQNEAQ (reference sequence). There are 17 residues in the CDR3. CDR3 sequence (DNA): TGTGCCAGCAGCAAGCAATTAAGCGGAACTTCCTACAATGAGCAGTTCTTC. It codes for CASSKQLSGTSYNEQFF.

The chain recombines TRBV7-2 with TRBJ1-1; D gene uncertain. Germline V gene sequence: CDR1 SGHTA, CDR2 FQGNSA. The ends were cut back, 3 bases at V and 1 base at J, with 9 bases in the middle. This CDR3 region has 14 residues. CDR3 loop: CASSLVGGNTEAFF. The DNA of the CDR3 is TGTGCCAGCAGCTTGGTGGGCGGGAACACTGAAGCTTTCTTT.

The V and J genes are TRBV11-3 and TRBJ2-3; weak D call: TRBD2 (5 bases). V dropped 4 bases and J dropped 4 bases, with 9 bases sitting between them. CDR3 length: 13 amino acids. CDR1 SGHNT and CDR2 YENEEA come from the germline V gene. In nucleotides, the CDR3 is TGTGCCAGCAGCTCTGCCGGGGCAGATACGCAGTATTTT. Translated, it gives CASSSAGADTQYF.

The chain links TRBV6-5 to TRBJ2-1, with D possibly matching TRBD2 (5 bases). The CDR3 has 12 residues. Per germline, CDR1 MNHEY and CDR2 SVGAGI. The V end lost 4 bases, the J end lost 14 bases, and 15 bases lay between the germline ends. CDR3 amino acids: CASSSTRLGEFF. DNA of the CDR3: TGTGCCAGCAGTTCCACCAGACTGGGAGAGTTCTTC.

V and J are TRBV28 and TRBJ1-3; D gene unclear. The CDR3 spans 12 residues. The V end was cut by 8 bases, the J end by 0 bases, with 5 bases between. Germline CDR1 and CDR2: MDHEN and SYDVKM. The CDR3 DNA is TGTGCCAGCCTTTCCTCTGGAAACACCATATATTTT. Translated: CASLSSGNTIYF. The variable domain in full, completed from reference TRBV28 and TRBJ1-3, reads DVKVTQSSRYLVKRTGEKVFLECVQDMDHENMFWYRQDPGLGLRLIYFSYDVKMKEKGDIPEGYSVSREKKERFSLILESASTNQTSMYLCASLSSGNTIYFGEGSWLTVV.

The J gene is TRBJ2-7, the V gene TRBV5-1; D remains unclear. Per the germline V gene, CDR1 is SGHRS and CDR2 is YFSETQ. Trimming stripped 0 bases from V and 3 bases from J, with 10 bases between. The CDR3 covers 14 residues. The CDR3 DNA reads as TGCGCCAGCAGCTTGGAACTGTTGGACTACGAGCAGTACTTC. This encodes CASSLELLDYEQYF.

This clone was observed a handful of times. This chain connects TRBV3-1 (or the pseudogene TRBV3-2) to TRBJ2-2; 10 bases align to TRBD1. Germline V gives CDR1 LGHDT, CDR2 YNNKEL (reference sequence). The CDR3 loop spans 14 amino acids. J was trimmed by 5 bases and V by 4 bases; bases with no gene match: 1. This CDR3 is CASSRTGGTGELFF. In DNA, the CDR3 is TGTGCCAGCAGCCGGACAGGGGGAACCGGGGAGCTGTTTTTT.

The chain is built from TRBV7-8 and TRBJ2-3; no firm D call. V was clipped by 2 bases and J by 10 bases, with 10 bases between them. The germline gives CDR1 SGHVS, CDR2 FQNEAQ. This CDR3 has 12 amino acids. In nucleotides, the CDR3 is TGTGCCAGCAGCTTAATCCTGAATGCGCAGTATTTT. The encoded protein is CASSLILNAQYF.

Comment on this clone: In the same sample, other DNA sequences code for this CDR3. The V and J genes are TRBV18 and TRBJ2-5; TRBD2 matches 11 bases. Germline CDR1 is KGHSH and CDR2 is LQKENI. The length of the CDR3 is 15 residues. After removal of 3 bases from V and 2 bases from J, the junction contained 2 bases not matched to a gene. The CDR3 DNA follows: TGTGCCAGCTCACCGTTAGCGGGGGGGCAAGAGACCCAGTACTTC. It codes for CASSPLAGGQETQYF.